The 22 T cell receptor beta chains below all came from one sample that was sequenced in a study of cytomegalovirus exposure and HLA in healthy donors. In the PCR, 60 Vbeta and 13 Jbeta primers were used. Clones were sequenced by immunoSEQ multiplex PCR, and TCRdb holds only the in-frame ones, with some missing. The data contain around 130,000 clones, around 75% of them singletons. Material for sequencing was PBMCs. The receptors here all came from a female donor in good health and CMV-seronegative.

V is TRBV6-5 and J is TRBJ1-1, with a weak D call TRBD1 (5 bases). Germline values: CDR1 MNHEY, CDR2 SVGAGI. The CDR3 has 15 amino acids. The V end was cut by 6 bases, the J end by 2 bases, with 16 bases between. The CDR3 protein is CASSQYMQGNTEAFF. The CDR3 bases are TGTGCCAGCAGCCAGTACATGCAGGGAAACACTGAAGCTTTCTTT.

The chain is built from TRBV9 and TRBJ2-6; D unclear. This CDR3 has 15 amino acids. Deletions cut 4 bases from V and 0 bases from J, with 8 bases between. Germline CDR1 reads SGDLS; CDR2 reads YYNGEE. CDR3 DNA: TGTGCCAGCAGCCCCCTAGGCTCTGGGGCCAACGTCCTGACTTTC. This translates into CASSPLGSGANVLTF.

The chain recombines TRBV4-1 with TRBJ2-3; D is undetermined. V lost 1 base to trimming and J lost 4 bases, with 3 bases between them. Looked up from germline, CDR1 is MGHRA and CDR2 is YSYEKL. This CDR3 region has 12 residues. DNA for the CDR3: TGCGCCAGCAGCCAAGTAGCAGATACGCAGTATTTT. Translated: CASSQVADTQYF.

Concerning this clone: At one boundary the junction diverges from the germline segment, which might be a read error. V usage is TRBV5-5 and J usage is TRBJ1-1; 7 nucleotides agree with TRBD1. This CDR3 contains 14 residues. CDR1 and CDR2 from the germline V gene are SGHKS and YYEKEE (reference sequence). CDR3: CASTLGQINTEAFF. The DNA of the CDR3 is TGTGCCAGCACCTTGGGACAGATAAACACTGAAGCTTTCTTT.

The V gene is TRBV27, the J gene TRBJ2-7; TRBD1 agrees at 11 bases. The germline V gene encodes CDR1 MNHEY and CDR2 SMNVEV (reference sequence). This CDR3 spans 14 amino acids. Unmatched junction bases numbered 6, after V lost 5 bases and J lost 6 bases. CDR3 coding DNA: TGTGCCAGCAGTCGGACAGGGGGCATATTCGAGCAGTACTTC. Encoded protein: CASSRTGGIFEQYF.

This sequence joins TRBV25-1 and TRBJ1-1; TRBD1 aligns across 7 bases. There are 14 residues in the CDR3. Germline loops: CDR1 MGHDK, CDR2 SYGVNS. J gave up 6 bases and V 8 bases, and 12 bases lay outside the gene matches. DNA of the CDR3: TGTGCCAGCGCTCATCAGGGGGGACGGGCTGAAGCTTTCTTT. Translation gives CASAHQGGRAEAFF.

Note on this clone: Without the conserved terminal phenylalanine or tryptophan, this CDR3 likely stems from a read error. The genes are TRBV6-5 and TRBJ1-2, with 7 bases aligning to TRBD1. CDR3 length: 13 residues. Germline CDR1 reads MNHEY; CDR2 reads SVGAGI. Germline trimming cut 4 bases from V and 2 bases from J; bases unmatched to any gene: 1. For the CDR3, the DNA is TGTGCCAGCAGTTGGGACAGCAACTATGGCTACACCGTC. Translation gives CASSWDSNYGYTV.

V usage is TRBV29-1 and J usage is TRBJ2-5; D is perhaps TRBD2 (6 bases). This CDR3 is built from 12 residues. Germline V gene sequence: CDR1 SQVTM, CDR2 ANQGSEA. Between the trimmed V and J ends, which lost 3 bases and 5 bases, there was a span of 10 bases. This CDR3 reads CSVDGGEETQYF. The DNA of the CDR3 is TGCAGCGTTGACGGGGGAGAGGAGACCCAGTACTTC.

V is TRBV19 and J is TRBJ1-4; tentatively, D is TRBD1 (6 bases). V lost 2 bases to trimming and J lost 7 bases, with 14 bases between them. This CDR3 has 15 amino acids. Germline V gene lookup returns CDR1 LNHDA and CDR2 SQIVND (reference sequence). The CDR3 loop reads CASSIMGALGEKLFF. CDR3 in DNA: TGTGCCAGTAGTATAATGGGGGCGCTGGGTGAAAAACTGTTTTTT.

The chain employs TRBV28 and TRBJ2-3; D ambiguous. Trimming took off 3 bases at V and 0 bases at J, with 13 bases between the two ends. The V gene's germline CDR1 is MDHEN and CDR2 SYDVKM. The CDR3 is 16 amino acids. CDR3 protein: CASSFPLVGSTDTQYF. The CDR3 bases are TGTGCCAGCAGTTTTCCCTTGGTCGGGAGCACAGATACGCAGTATTTT.

V and J are TRBV5-1 and TRBJ1-1; 8 bases are a match to TRBD1. The V gene end was trimmed by 5 bases and the J gene end by 0 bases; junction bases not matched to a gene: 9. Germline loops: CDR1 SGHRS, CDR2 YFSETQ. The CDR3 runs 16 residues. The CDR3 DNA is TGCGCCAGCAGGACCTCAGGGGGCGCGGTGAACACTGAAGCTTTCTTT. Its protein is CASRTSGGAVNTEAFF.

V gene TRBV7-9 combines with J gene TRBJ2-1; 10 bases map to TRBD2. The length of the CDR3 is 16 residues. V trimming: 5 bases; J trimming: 5 bases; junction bases outside the gene matches: 9. Germline V gene data show CDR1 as SEHNR and CDR2 as FQNEAQ (reference sequence). CDR3 sequence: CASSLKVAGGNNEQFF. For the CDR3, the DNA is TGTGCCAGCAGCCTAAAAGTAGCGGGAGGAAACAATGAGCAGTTCTTC.

The CDR3 region has the DNA TGTGCCAGCTCACCACCGGCGGTTGAAAAACTGTTTTTT. As protein: CASSPPAVEKLFF. The chain is built from TRBV18 and TRBJ1-4; D gene unclear. Germline CDR1 and CDR2: KGHSH and LQKENI. This CDR3 spans 13 amino acids. V lost 0 bases and J lost 7, with 6 bases in between.

The chain combines TRBV28 with TRBJ2-7; 9 nucleotides line up with TRBD1. In germline, CDR1 is MDHEN, CDR2 SYDVKM. The CDR3 length is 12 residues. The V segment lost 6 bases and the J segment 9 bases; nucleotides outside the gene matches: 6. Here the CDR3 reads CASSPTGGAQYF. The CDR3 region has the DNA TGTGCCAGCAGCCCCACAGGGGGCGCGCAGTACTTC.

This clone was recorded once. The gene calls are TRBV4-1 and TRBJ2-6; TRBD2 might be the D (5 bases). The germline gives CDR1 MGHRA, CDR2 YSYEKL. Trimming removed 0 bases from V and 13 bases from J, with 16 bases in between. The CDR3 totals 15 residues. CDR3 coding DNA: TGCGCCAGCAGCCAAGATCGCCTAGCAGGCGGAGTCCTGACTTTC. As protein: CASSQDRLAGGVLTF.

There are a few counts of this clone. CDR3 residues: CASSLGGSAYGYTF. CDR3 nucleotide sequence: TGTGCCAGCAGCTTAGGAGGCAGCGCCTATGGCTACACCTTC. The J gene is TRBJ1-2, the V gene TRBV11-2; no definite D call. Germline values: CDR1 SGHAT, CDR2 FQNNGV. V lost 1 base to trimming and J lost 4 bases, with 10 bases between them. The CDR3 contains 14 residues.

The chain carries TRBV28 and TRBJ2-1, with TRBD2 matching 8 bases. V was pared by 6 bases and J by 15 bases, with 10 bases of the junction left unmatched. The CDR3 has 12 amino acids. Looked up from germline, CDR1 is MDHEN and CDR2 is SYDVKM. CDR3 bases: TGTGCCAGCAGCCTCAAGCGGGAGAGGCTGTTCTTC. Amino acids: CASSLKRERLFF.

On this clone itself: This sample includes further DNA sequences coding for the same CDR3. J is TRBJ2-1 and V is TRBV19; 11 bases map to TRBD2. The CDR3 covers 14 residues. The V gene end was trimmed by 6 bases and the J gene end by 4 bases; junction bases not matched to a gene: 2. From germline, CDR1 is LNHDA and CDR2 SQIVND (reference sequence). The CDR3 sequence is CASRGLADYNEQFF. CDR3 nucleotides: TGTGCCAGTAGGGGACTAGCGGATTACAATGAGCAGTTCTTC.

This clone was seen only a few times. The gene calls are TRBV6-5 and TRBJ1-4; D unclear. This CDR3 spans 13 amino acids. V was trimmed by 4 bases and J by 5 bases, leaving 8 bases between them. Germline V gene data show CDR1 as MNHEY and CDR2 as SVGAGI. CDR3 in amino acids: CASSLAGNEKLFF. CDR3 DNA sequence: TGTGCCAGCAGTTTAGCCGGGAATGAAAAACTGTTTTTT.

The chain employs TRBV2 and TRBJ2-1, with 12 positions matching TRBD2. The ends lost 5 bases at V and 15 bases at J; junction bases unmatched: 2. The CDR3 consists of 11 residues. Germline values: CDR1 SNHLY, CDR2 FYNNEI. CDR3 DNA sequence: TGTGCCAGCAGTTCTAGCGGGGGGGCGTTCTTC. Residues: CASSSSGGAFF.

V is TRBV27 and J is TRBJ1-1; D gene unclear. Per the germline V gene, CDR1 is MNHEY and CDR2 is SMNVEV (reference sequence). The ends were cut back, 5 bases at V and 4 bases at J, with 14 bases in the middle. The CDR3 runs to 14 residues. The CDR3 region is CASSPGLRSTEAFF. CDR3 bases: TGTGCCAGCAGTCCAGGCTTACGGTCCACTGAAGCTTTCTTT.

The chain employs TRBV13 and TRBJ1-1; 8 nucleotides agree with TRBD1. Germline loops: CDR1 PRHDT, CDR2 FYEKMQ (reference sequence). The CDR3 is 15 residues long. The V and J ends lost 5 bases and 1 base, in that order; junction bases with no gene match: 6. CDR3 in amino acids: CASSGGQGSNTEAFF. In DNA, the CDR3 is TGTGCCAGCAGCGGAGGACAGGGATCGAACACTGAAGCTTTCTTT.